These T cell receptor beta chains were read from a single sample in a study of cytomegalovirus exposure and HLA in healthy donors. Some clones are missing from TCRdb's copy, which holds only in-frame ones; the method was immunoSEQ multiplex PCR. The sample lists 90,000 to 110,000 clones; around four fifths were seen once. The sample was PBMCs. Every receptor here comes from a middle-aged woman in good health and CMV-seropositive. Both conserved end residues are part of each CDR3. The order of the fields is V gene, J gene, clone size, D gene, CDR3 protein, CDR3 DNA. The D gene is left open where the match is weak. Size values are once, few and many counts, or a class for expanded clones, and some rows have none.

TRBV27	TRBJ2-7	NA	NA	CASSYRGLYEQYF	TGTGCCAGCAGTTACCGCGGGCTCTACGAGCAGTACTTC
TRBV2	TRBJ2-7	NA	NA	CASSGGETSYEQYF	TGTGCCAGCAGTGGGGGGGAAACCTCCTACGAGCAGTACTTC
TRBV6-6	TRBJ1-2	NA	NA	CASSYSDSPNYGYTF	TGTGCCAGCAGTTACTCGGACAGTCCTAACTATGGCTACACCTTC
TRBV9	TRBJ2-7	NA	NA	CTSSVRTVDEQYF	TGTACCAGCAGCGTCAGGACAGTGGACGAGCAGTACTTC
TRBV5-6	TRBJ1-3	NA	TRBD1	CASSSDRGPGNTIYF	TGTGCCAGCAGCTCGGACAGGGGGCCCGGAAACACCATATATTTT
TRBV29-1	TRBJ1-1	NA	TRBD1	CSVHQGVGTEAFF	TGCAGCGTCCACCAGGGGGTCGGCACTGAAGCTTTCTTT
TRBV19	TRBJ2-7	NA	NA	CASSAGTHEQYF	TGTGCCAGTAGTGCGGGGACCCACGAGCAGTACTTC
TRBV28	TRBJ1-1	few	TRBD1	CASSPPWPMTGLNTEAFF	TGTGCCAGCAGTCCCCCTTGGCCAATGACAGGGCTGAACACTGAAGCTTTCTTT
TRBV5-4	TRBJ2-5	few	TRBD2	CASRGGVGGQETQYF	TGTGCCAGCAGGGGGGGGGTGGGGGGTCAAGAGACCCAGTACTTC
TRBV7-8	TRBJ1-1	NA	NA	CASSSLGRQTLEAEAFF	TGTGCCAGCAGCTCACTAGGCAGGCAAACATTAGAGGCTGAAGCTTTCTTT
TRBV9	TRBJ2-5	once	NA	CASSVDGLGLGLETQYF	TGTGCCAGCAGCGTAGATGGGCTTGGCTTAGGCTTAGAGACCCAGTACTTC
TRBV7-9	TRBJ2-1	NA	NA	CASSLTNNEQFF	TGTGCCAGCAGCTTAACAAACAATGAGCAGTTCTTC
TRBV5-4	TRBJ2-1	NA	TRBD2	CASSLALSGRAENEQFF	TGTGCCAGCAGCTTGGCCCTTAGCGGGAGGGCTGAAAATGAGCAGTTCTTC
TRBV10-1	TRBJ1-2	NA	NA	CASSEVGRRRDPTTPEVNYGYTF	TGCGCCAGCAGTGAGGTGGGGCGTAGGAGGGACCCCACGACCCCGGAGGTAAACTATGGCTACACCTTC
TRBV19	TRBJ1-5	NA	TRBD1	CASSTTTGGVQPQHF	TGTGCCAGTAGTACCACGACAGGGGGCGTTCAGCCCCAGCATTTT
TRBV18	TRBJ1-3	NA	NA	CASSAVTVMGGNTIYF	TGTGCCAGCTCAGCCGTTACAGTAATGGGTGGAAACACCATATATTTT
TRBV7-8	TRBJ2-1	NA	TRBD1	CASSLGDRAHEQFF	TGTGCCAGCAGCCTAGGGGACAGGGCCCATGAGCAGTTCTTC